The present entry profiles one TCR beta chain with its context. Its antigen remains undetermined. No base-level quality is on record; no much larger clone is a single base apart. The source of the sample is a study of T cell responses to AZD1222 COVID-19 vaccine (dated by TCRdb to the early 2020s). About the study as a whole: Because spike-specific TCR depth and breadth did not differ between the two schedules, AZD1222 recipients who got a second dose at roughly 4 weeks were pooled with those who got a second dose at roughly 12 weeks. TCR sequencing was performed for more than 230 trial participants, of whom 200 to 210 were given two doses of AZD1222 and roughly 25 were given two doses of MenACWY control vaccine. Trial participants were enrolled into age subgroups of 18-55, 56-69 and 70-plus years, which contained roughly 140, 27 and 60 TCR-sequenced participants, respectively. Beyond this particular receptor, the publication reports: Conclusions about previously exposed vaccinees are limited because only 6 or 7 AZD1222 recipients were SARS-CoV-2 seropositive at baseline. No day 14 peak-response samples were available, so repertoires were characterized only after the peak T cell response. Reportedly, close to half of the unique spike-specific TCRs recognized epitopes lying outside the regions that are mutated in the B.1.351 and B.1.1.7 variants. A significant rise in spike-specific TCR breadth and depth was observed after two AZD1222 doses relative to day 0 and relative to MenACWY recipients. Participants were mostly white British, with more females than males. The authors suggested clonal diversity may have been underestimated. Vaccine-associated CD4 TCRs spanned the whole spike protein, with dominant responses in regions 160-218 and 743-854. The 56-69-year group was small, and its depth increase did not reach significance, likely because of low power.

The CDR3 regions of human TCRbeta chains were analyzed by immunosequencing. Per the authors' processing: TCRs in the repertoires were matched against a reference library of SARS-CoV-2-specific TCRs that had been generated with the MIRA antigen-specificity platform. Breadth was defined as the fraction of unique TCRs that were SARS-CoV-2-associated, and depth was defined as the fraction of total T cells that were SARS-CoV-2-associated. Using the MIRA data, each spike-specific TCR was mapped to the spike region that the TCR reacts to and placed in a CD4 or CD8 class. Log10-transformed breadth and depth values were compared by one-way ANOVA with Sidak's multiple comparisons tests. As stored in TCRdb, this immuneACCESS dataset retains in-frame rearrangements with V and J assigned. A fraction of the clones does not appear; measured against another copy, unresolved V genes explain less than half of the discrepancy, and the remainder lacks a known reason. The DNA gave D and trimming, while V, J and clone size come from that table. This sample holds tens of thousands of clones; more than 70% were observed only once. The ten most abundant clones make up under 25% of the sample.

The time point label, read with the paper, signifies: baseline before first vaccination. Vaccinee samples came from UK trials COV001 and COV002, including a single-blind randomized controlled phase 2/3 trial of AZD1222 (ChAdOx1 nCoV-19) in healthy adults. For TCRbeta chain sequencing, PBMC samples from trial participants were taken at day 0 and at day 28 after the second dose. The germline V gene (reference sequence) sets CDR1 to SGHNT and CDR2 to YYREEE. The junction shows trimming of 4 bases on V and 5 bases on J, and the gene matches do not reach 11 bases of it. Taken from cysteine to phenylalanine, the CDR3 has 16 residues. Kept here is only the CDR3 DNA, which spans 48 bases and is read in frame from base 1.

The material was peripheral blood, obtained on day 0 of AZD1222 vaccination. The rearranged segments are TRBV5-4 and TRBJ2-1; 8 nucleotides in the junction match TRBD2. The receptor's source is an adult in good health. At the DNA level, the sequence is TGTGCCAGCAGCCCGGGGGGGGCTAGCGGAAACAATGAGCAGTTCTTC. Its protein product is CASSPGGASGNNEQFF.